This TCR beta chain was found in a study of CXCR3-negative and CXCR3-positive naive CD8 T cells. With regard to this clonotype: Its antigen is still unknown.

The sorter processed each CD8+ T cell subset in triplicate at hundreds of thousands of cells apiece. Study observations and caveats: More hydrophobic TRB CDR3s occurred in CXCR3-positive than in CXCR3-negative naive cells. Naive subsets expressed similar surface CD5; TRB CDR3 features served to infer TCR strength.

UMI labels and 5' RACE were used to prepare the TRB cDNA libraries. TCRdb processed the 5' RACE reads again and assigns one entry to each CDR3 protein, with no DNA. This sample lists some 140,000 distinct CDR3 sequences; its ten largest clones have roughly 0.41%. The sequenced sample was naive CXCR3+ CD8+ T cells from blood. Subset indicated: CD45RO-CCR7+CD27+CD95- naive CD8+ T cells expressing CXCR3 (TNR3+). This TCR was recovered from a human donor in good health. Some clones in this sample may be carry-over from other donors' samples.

This CDR3 reads CSANAFGGQTYEQYF. V gene TRBV20-1 combines with J gene TRBJ2-7; TCRdb indicates TRBD1, and absent DNA this call remains unverified. The CDR3 is 15 residues long. Germline CDR1 and CDR2: DFQATT and SNEGSKA (reference sequence).